One T cell receptor (beta chain) is described in this entry. Its target is not known. CDR1 is GTSNPN and CDR2 is SVGIG in the germline V gene (reference sequence). The CDR3 runs 15 residues. V dropped 2 bases and J dropped 4 bases, with 17 bases sitting between them. This entry belongs to a study of cytomegalovirus exposure and HLA in healthy donors. Overall study results and limits: Among TCR beta chains, those listed as cytomegalovirus-associated numbered some 160. It was only CMV serostatus that was available as immune exposure information.

A multiplex PCR was run with 60 Vbeta primers and 13 Jbeta primers. Data came from immunoSEQ multiplex PCR; TCRdb stores just in-frame clones and leaves some out. The sample totals around 70,000 clones. Sequencing was carried out using PBMCs. This clonotype originated in a young woman in good health and CMV-seronegative. The V and J genes are TRBV30 and TRBJ1-2; weak D call: TRBD1 (6 bases). The CDR3 loop reads CAWSRRGGGGYGYTF. CDR3 nucleotide sequence: TGTGCCTGGAGTCGAAGAGGGGGAGGGGGCTATGGCTACACCTTC.